Listed below are T cell receptor beta chains from one sample, sequenced in a study of T cell responses to AZD1222 COVID-19 vaccine. Sequencing was performed with immunoSEQ multiplex PCR; in TCRdb, only in-frame clones are kept and a portion is missing. The sample holds roughly 160,000 clones, approximately 88% seen once. Here the sequenced sample was peripheral blood, taken 28 days after the second AZD1222 dose. Receptors were obtained from an adult who received the AZD1222 COVID-19 vaccine. The CDR3 runs from the conserved cysteine through the conserved F or W. D genes are given only for firm matches. For some rows the clone size is stated as once, few or many, or as a class when expanded; others skip it.

j_call v_call clone_size d_call cdr3_aa cdr3_nt
TRBJ2-7 TRBV4-3 - - CASSPLVGGPYEQYF TGCGCCAGCAGCCCCCTTGTGGGGGGTCCCTACGAGCAGTACTTC
TRBJ1-2 TRBV3-1/TRBV3-2 - - CASSQDRTRKGKYGYTF TGTGCCAGCAGCCAAGATCGGACCAGGAAAGGGAAGTATGGCTACACCTTC
TRBJ1-5 TRBV19 few TRBD1 CASSPDRGQPQHF TGTGCCAGTAGCCCGGACAGGGGGCAGCCCCAGCATTTT
TRBJ2-1 TRBV29-1 - - CSVDNRGSSYNEQFF TGCAGCGTAGACAATCGGGGGAGCTCCTACAATGAGCAGTTCTTC
TRBJ2-5 TRBV3-1/TRBV3-2 few - CASSQVITETQYF TGTGCCAGCAGCCAAGTAATCACAGAGACCCAGTACTTC
TRBJ2-7 TRBV2 - - CASRDDRWQASSYEQYF TGTGCCAGCCGAGACGACCGGTGGCAGGCGAGCTCCTACGAGCAGTACTTC
TRBJ1-1 TRBV5-4 - - CASSSNTEAFF TGTGCCAGCAGCTCCAACACTGAAGCTTTCTTT
TRBJ2-7 TRBV7-2 - - CASSLVGGAGYEQYF TGTGCCAGCAGCTTAGTTGGAGGGGCCGGCTACGAGCAGTACTTC
TRBJ1-5 TRBV30 - TRBD1 CAARGGLSNQPQHF TGTGCCGCCAGGGGGGGTTTGAGCAATCAGCCCCAGCATTTT
TRBJ2-5 TRBV4-1 - TRBD1 CASSQGRGSRETQYF TGCGCCAGCAGCCAAGGCAGGGGGAGTAGGGAGACCCAGTACTTC
TRBJ1-1 TRBV7-2 - - CASSLVQANTEAFF TGTGCCAGCAGCTTAGTCCAGGCGAACACTGAAGCTTTCTTT
TRBJ1-1 TRBV10-3 - - CAISVGGDEAFF TGTGCCATCAGTGTGGGGGGAGATGAAGCTTTCTTT